This is a list of T cell receptor beta chains from one sample in a study of T cell repertoires in cytomegalovirus infection. No antigen has been identified for these receptors. A single record per CDR3 protein comes from TCRdb applying MiXCR to the reads. The sample holds over 100,000 distinct CDR3 sequences, less than 30% seen once. This sample comprised CD8+ T cells from cultured PBMCs, obtained from culture after CMV antigen stimulation. Every receptor here comes from a human donor in good health (CMV status not recorded). Some clones in this sample may be carry-over from other donors' samples. Each CDR3 is given with its conserved first and last residue. The order of the fields is CDR3 DNA, CDR3 protein, clone size, D gene, J gene, V gene. D genes are given only for firm matches. Size tells how often a clone was seen (once, few, many) or the class of an expanded clone, and some rows leave it out.

TGTGCCAGCAGCTTGGAGGTTAATCAGCCCCAGCATTTT CASSLEVNQPQHF - - TRBJ1-5 TRBV5-5
TGTGCCAGCAGCCAAGATCTCAACACTGAAGCTTTCTTT CASSQDLNTEAFF few - TRBJ1-1 TRBV14
TGTGCCTCCAGCCCGGGGACAGGGATCAACTATGGCTACACCTTC CASSPGTGINYGYTF few TRBD1 TRBJ1-2 TRBV19
TGTGCCAGCAGCCCTCTTGGGGCCCCCCACAATGAGCAGTTCTTC CASSPLGAPHNEQFF few - TRBJ2-1 TRBV3-1
TGTGCCAGCAGCCCAGATGGGGGGACTGGGGCCAACGTCCTGACTTTC CASSPDGGTGANVLTF many - TRBJ2-6 TRBV5-4
TGTGCCAGCAGCCAAGTGGTCCGACAGGATACGCAGTATTTT CASSQVVRQDTQYF - - TRBJ2-3 TRBV3-1
TGTGCCAGTAGCCCTCTTACGCGGGGGCTTGAGGATACGCAGTATTTT CASSPLTRGLEDTQYF - - TRBJ2-3 TRBV19
TGTGCCAGCAGCCCTAAATCCGGCAATCAAGAGACCCAGTACTTC CASSPKSGNQETQYF - - TRBJ2-5 TRBV5-6
TGTGCCAGTAATCGCGGGGGACCGTACAATGAGCAGTTCTTC CASNRGGPYNEQFF - TRBD2 TRBJ2-1 TRBV19
TGTGCCAGTAGTATGAAAGGGGACGGCACTGAAGCTTTCTTT CASSMKGDGTEAFF - - TRBJ1-1 TRBV19
TGTGCCAGCAGCCAAGAAGGAGGGGGCGATACTGAAGCTTTCTTT CASSQEGGGDTEAFF - TRBD1 TRBJ1-1 TRBV4-1
TGTGCCAGTAGTTCCTCCATAGGGGCCCTAGTCAGCTATGGCTACACCTTC CASSSSIGALVSYGYTF - - TRBJ1-2 TRBV19
TGTGCCAGCAGCGGGACCAAGTACCAAGAGACCCAGTACTTC CASSGTKYQETQYF few - TRBJ2-5 TRBV2
TGTGCCAGTACCCGGGTCGCGAACACTGAAGCTTTCTTT CASTRVANTEAFF - - TRBJ1-1 TRBV19
TGTGCCAGCAGCTTACAGGGGAAAGCCGGGGAGCTGTTTTTT CASSLQGKAGELFF few TRBD1 TRBJ2-2 TRBV12-3/TRBV12-4
TGTGCCAGCTGGTATCAGCCACAAGAGACCCAGTACTTC CASWYQPQETQYF - - TRBJ2-5 TRBV2
TGTGCCAGCAGTTTGTTCCCGGGACAGGGTGACGAGCAGTACTTC CASSLFPGQGDEQYF few TRBD1 TRBJ2-7 TRBV27
TGTGCCAGCAGTTCCCTACAGGGAATGAACACTGAAGCTTTCTTT CASSSLQGMNTEAFF - - TRBJ1-1 TRBV27
TGTGCCAGCAGTCTAGCGGGGGGGCCGTTCAGTGAGCAGTTCTTC CASSLAGGPFSEQFF - TRBD2 TRBJ2-1 TRBV6-5
TGTGCCAGCAGCGAAGACAGCTACACTGAAGCTTTCTTT CASSEDSYTEAFF - - TRBJ1-1 TRBV7-6
TGTGCCACCAAGACAGGGATCACTGAAGCTTTCTTT CATKTGITEAFF many TRBD1 TRBJ1-1 TRBV19
TGTGCCAGCGGGGGGGATGGCACTGAAGCTTTCTTT CASGGDGTEAFF once - TRBJ1-1 TRBV9
TGTGCCAGCAGTTTAGGGGGTTATGAGCAGTTCTTC CASSLGGYEQFF many - TRBJ2-1 TRBV27
TGCGCCAGCAGCCAAGATGGGTGGACCTACAATGAGCAGTTCTTC CASSQDGWTYNEQFF - - TRBJ2-1 TRBV4-1
TGTGCCATCAGTGAGTCGATCGGGGGCACCTATGGCTACACCTTC CAISESIGGTYGYTF few - TRBJ1-2 TRBV10-3
TGTGCCAGTACTAACAGGAAAAGCAATCAGCCCCAGCATTTT CASTNRKSNQPQHF many - TRBJ1-5 TRBV19
TGTGCCATCAGTGGGGACTACCTACAATACAATGAGCAGTTCTTC CAISGDYLQYNEQFF many TRBD2 TRBJ2-1 TRBV10-3
TGTGCCAGCAGCGCCTCCCGAGAGGTGGGTTCACCCCTCCACTTT CASSASREVGSPLHF - - TRBJ1-6 TRBV9
TGTGCCAGCAGTTACTCGAGAGAGGTTGCAACTAATGAAAAACTGTTTTTT CASSYSREVATNEKLFF - - TRBJ1-4 TRBV6-5
TGCGCCAGCAGCTTCAGCACTGAGGAGACCCAGTACTTC CASSFSTEETQYF few - TRBJ2-5 TRBV4-1
TGTGCCAGCAGCTGGAGCGCTTCCAGGGAGAACACCGGGGAGCTGTTTTTT CASSWSASRENTGELFF - - TRBJ2-2 TRBV7-7
TGTGCCTGGAGTGCCGGGACAGGGGGCGATCAGCCCCAGCATTTT CAWSAGTGGDQPQHF once TRBD1 TRBJ1-5 TRBV30
TGCAGTGCTAGAAGACGGCAGGGAACTTACAATGGGCAGTTCTTC CSARRRQGTYNGQFF - - TRBJ2-1 TRBV20-1
TGTGCCAGCATAGGACAGGGCAATCAGCCCCAGCATTTT CASIGQGNQPQHF few TRBD1 TRBJ1-5 TRBV2
TGTGCCAGCAGCCAAGACAGGGCCTATGGCTACACCTTC CASSQDRAYGYTF few - TRBJ1-2 TRBV14